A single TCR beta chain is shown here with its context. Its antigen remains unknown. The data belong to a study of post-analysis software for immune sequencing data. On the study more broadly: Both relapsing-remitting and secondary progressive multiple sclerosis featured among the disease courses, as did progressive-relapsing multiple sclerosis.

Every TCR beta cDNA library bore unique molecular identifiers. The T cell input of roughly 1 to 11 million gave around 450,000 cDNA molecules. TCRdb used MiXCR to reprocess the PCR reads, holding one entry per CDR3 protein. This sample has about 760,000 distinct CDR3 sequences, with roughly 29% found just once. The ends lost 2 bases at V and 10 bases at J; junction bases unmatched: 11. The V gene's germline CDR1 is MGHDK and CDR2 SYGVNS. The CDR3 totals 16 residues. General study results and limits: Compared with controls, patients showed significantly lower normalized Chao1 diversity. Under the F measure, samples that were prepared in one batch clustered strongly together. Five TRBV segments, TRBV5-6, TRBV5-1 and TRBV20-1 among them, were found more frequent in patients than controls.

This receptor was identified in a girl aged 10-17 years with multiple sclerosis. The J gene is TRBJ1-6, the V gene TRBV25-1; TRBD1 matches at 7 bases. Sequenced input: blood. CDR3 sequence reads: CASSEITGAPNSPLHF. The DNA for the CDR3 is TGTGCCAGCAGTGAAATAACAGGGGCTCCCAACTCACCCCTCCACTTT.